These T cell receptor beta chains were read from a single sample in a study of T-cell memory formation after mild COVID-19. One entry per CDR3 protein, called by TCRdb with MiXCR from the 5' RACE reads. The data hold about 470,000 distinct CDR3 sequences, with 15% to 20% observed a single time. Specimen: PBMCs or a T cell subset sorted from them (not recorded which). The receptors shown here come from an adult woman who had mild COVID-19 (a few samples of this study predate the infection). Cell type and time point are not known. CDR3s include the opening cysteine and the closing phenylalanine or tryptophan. A D gene is named only where the DNA matches it firmly. The size of a clone is reported for some rows only, either as once, few or many, or as a class for expanded clones.

few TRBJ2-5 TRBV10-3 NA TGTGCCATCGCCACTCAAGAGACCCAGTACTTC CAIATQETQYF
many TRBJ2-1 TRBV20-1 TRBD2 TGCAGTGCCCGCGATGCGGGGGGCGGTTCTTTCAATGAGCAGTTCTTC CSARDAGGGSFNEQFF
few TRBJ2-7 TRBV7-6 TRBD2 TGTGCCAGCAGCTTAGTAGGGACTAGCTACGAGCAGTACTTC CASSLVGTSYEQYF
NA TRBJ2-1 TRBV6-2/TRBV6-3 NA TGTGCCAGCAGTTCTACGGGACCGCCGTCCCACAATGAGCAGTTCTTC CASSSTGPPSHNEQFF
NA TRBJ1-2 TRBV11-2 NA TGTGCCAGCAGCTTGAGGCCCGTCAGTTATGTCTATGGCTACACCTTC CASSLRPVSYVYGYTF
NA TRBJ2-5 TRBV7-9 TRBD1 TGTGCCAGCAGCCCGGGACAGAAGACCCAGTACTTC CASSPGQKTQYF
NA TRBJ2-3 TRBV4-3 NA TGCGCCAGCAGCCAGGCCAATGGCCGGATTATCACAGATACGCAGTATTTT CASSQANGRIITDTQYF
NA TRBJ2-1 TRBV20-1 NA TGCAGTTGGGTCGGGGCAAATCGTGGCTACAATGAGCAGTTCTTC CSWVGANRGYNEQFF
few TRBJ2-7 TRBV18 NA TGTGCCAGCTCACCGTTAAAACGGACTTTCTACGAGCAGTACTTC CASSPLKRTFYEQYF
few TRBJ2-5 TRBV7-8 NA TGTGCCAGCAGCTTCACGAGGGGAGAGACCCAGTACTTC CASSFTRGETQYF
few TRBJ2-7 TRBV11-2 NA TGTGCCAGCAGCCCCGGGACAACCTACGAGCAGTACTTC CASSPGTTYEQYF
NA TRBJ2-3 TRBV3-1 NA TGTGCCAGCAGCCAAGAGTTAACAGATACGCAGTATTTT CASSQELTDTQYF
few TRBJ2-1 TRBV12-5 NA TGTGCTAGTGGTTTGGTACGGTCAGCTAGTACTTACAATGAGCAGTTCTTC CASGLVRSASTYNEQFF
few TRBJ2-5 TRBV4-2 TRBD2 TGTGCCAGCAGCCAGGGACTAGCGGAAAACCAAGAGACCCAGTACTTC CASSQGLAENQETQYF
NA TRBJ1-5 TRBV5-5 TRBD1 TGTGCCAGCAGCTACAAAGACAGGGGGCCCTATCAGCCCCAGCATTTT CASSYKDRGPYQPQHF
NA TRBJ2-7 TRBV4-2 NA TGTGCCAGCAGCCAACTAGGAACCTACGAGCAGTACTTC CASSQLGTYEQYF
few TRBJ2-5 TRBV15 NA TGTGCCACCAGCAGAGTGGCGGGGATTTTGGAGACCCAGTACTTC CATSRVAGILETQYF
NA TRBJ2-5 TRBV12-3/TRBV12-4 NA TGTGCCAGCAGTCCATTGGAAATAGGGGAGACCCAGTACTTC CASSPLEIGETQYF
few TRBJ1-1 TRBV9 NA TGTGCCAGCAGCGATGGGGATTATTTGAACACTGAAGCTTTCTTT CASSDGDYLNTEAFF
NA TRBJ1-6 TRBV9 TRBD1 TGTGCCAGCAGCGCCCTACAGGGGGGGAATTCACCCCTCCACTTT CASSALQGGNSPLHF
many TRBJ2-7 TRBV27 TRBD1 TGTGCCAGCAGTTTGAAGACAGGGTCGTACTACGAGCAGTACTTC CASSLKTGSYYEQYF
many TRBJ2-3 TRBV7-2 NA TGTGCCAGCAGCCGCCCGATGGTCCCTAGCACAGATACGCAGTATTTT CASSRPMVPSTDTQYF
NA TRBJ1-1 TRBV19 NA TGTGCCAGTAGTACAAGTGGGAGGAACACTGAAGCTTTCTTT CASSTSGRNTEAFF
few TRBJ1-2 TRBV5-1 TRBD1 TGCGCCAGCAGCTTGTCTACAGGGGGTGATGGCTACACCTTC CASSLSTGGDGYTF
few TRBJ2-1 TRBV12-3/TRBV12-4 NA TGTGCCAGCAGTCCTCAGTACAATGAGCAGTTCTTC CASSPQYNEQFF
few TRBJ2-3 TRBV27 TRBD2 TGTGCCAGCAGAGAACTAGCGACCTGGGGCACAGATACGCAGTATTTT CASRELATWGTDTQYF
few TRBJ1-1 TRBV29-1 TRBD1 TGCAGCGCTCCGGGACAGGGCTGGACTGAAGCTTTCTTT CSAPGQGWTEAFF
NA TRBJ1-1 TRBV7-9 NA TGTGCCAGCAGCTCCACCATCCGGGACACTGAAGCTTTCTTT CASSSTIRDTEAFF
few TRBJ2-1 TRBV11-2 NA TGTGCCAGCGACTCTAACTTCGGTGAGCAGTTCTTC CASDSNFGEQFF
NA TRBJ2-3 TRBV12-3/TRBV12-4 NA TGTGCCAGCAGTTTAAGTCAGAGCGAGACAGATACGCAGTATTTT CASSLSQSETDTQYF
NA TRBJ2-2 TRBV9 NA TGTGCCAGCAGCGTAGTCGGGAACACCGGGGAGCTGTTTTTT CASSVVGNTGELFF
many TRBJ1-1 TRBV4-1 NA TGCGCCAGCAGTTCCGTGTTTGGGAAAGATTTGAACACTGAAGCTTTCTTT CASSSVFGKDLNTEAFF